This TCR beta chain was identified in a study of molecular identifiers for immune sequencing clone quantification. In the study overall: Replicate runs used RNA from around 18,000 or 91,000 naive CD8 cells, which was split five ways into aliquots, and four of those aliquots were then sequenced. Study-wide points: Whereas clones above 20 RNA copies held under 1% of naive-cell molecules, they held over 97% of effector molecules.

The germline V and J ends were trimmed by 2 bases and 4 bases, with 11 bases remaining between them. Germline V gene lookup returns CDR1 LGHNA and CDR2 YSLEER. This CDR3 has 14 residues. Bulk TCR libraries used previously described methods and listed TCR primers. TCRdb processed the PCR reads anew with MiXCR; each CDR3 protein has one entry. The table has about 640,000 distinct CDR3 sequences, nearly 20% seen once. This clonotype was counted many times. The antigen is undetermined. The origin of this receptor is a human donor in good health. Some libraries in this study had Jurkat cell RNA spiked in. The J gene is TRBJ1-2, the V gene TRBV4-3; no clear D. The sample was naive CD8+ T cells from blood, with Jurkat cell RNA spiked in. This sample's subset: FACS-sorted CD8+CD4-CCR7+CD45RA+ naive T cells. The CDR3 sequence is CASSQTTAGYGYTF. As DNA, the CDR3 is TGCGCCAGCAGCCAAACAACGGCGGGCTATGGCTACACCTTC.